These 16 T cell receptor beta chains were sequenced from one sample in a study of T cell repertoires in cytomegalovirus infection. TCRdb redid the calling of the reads with MiXCR, one entry per CDR3 protein. The sample records approximately 630,000 distinct CDR3 sequences, roughly 26% being singletons. Specimen: CD8+ T cells from PBMCs. Receptors were obtained from a human donor in good health (CMV status not recorded). Some clones in this sample may be carry-over from other donors' samples.

Notes on this clonotype: This may be a read error: a much more frequent sequence differs by one nucleotide. This rearrangement joins TRBV7-3 to TRBJ1-1; D remains unclear. Germline assignment: CDR1 SGHTA and CDR2 FQGTGA. This CDR3 is built from 13 residues. This chain's CDR3 is CASSLESGREASF. CDR3 DNA sequence: TGTGCCAGCAGCTTAGAGTCTGGCCGTGAAGCTTCCTTT.

This sequence joins TRBV10-3 and TRBJ2-2; 8 bases are shared with TRBD1. The J segment lost 3 bases and the V segment lost 0 bases, leaving 3 bases of the junction unmatched. CDR1 and CDR2 (germline): ENHRY, SYGVKD. The CDR3 is made up of 16 amino acids. CDR3 in amino acids: CAISESQDRDTGELFF. CDR3 bases: TGTGCCATCAGTGAGTCGCAGGACAGGGACACCGGGGAGCTGTTTTTT.

This clonotype was found a few times. This chain links TRBV7-9 with TRBJ2-1; the match to TRBD2 covers 13 bases. The CDR3 runs 15 residues. The V gene's germline CDR1 is SEHNR and CDR2 FQNEAQ (reference sequence). V lost 5 bases, J lost 8 bases, and 6 bases stayed unmatched. The CDR3 region has the DNA TGTGCCAGCAGCGTGCCGGGACTAGCGGGGTATGAGCAGTTCTTC. Translated, it gives CASSVPGLAGYEQFF.

This clonotype was counted a few times. V and J are TRBV20-1 and TRBJ2-7; D gene uncertain. CDR3 length: 12 amino acids. Trimming cost V 3 bases and J 3 bases, with 9 bases left between them. The germline V gene has CDR1 DFQATT and CDR2 SNEGSKA (reference sequence). CDR3 nucleotide sequence: TGCAGTGCTAGTGTCCGGGTCTACGAGCAGTACGTC. Translated: CSASVRVYEQYV.

As for this clonotype: A much larger clone lies a single base off, so this may be a read error. V is TRBV7-6 and J is TRBJ1-6; possible D gene TRBD1, 5 bases. The CDR3 consists of 18 residues. The germline V gene has CDR1 SGHVS and CDR2 FNYEAQ. CDR3: CVSSSTARELFSASPLHF. In DNA, the CDR3 is TGTGTCAGCAGCTCAACGGCCAGGGAACTCTTTTCAGCTTCACCCCTCCACTTT.

The V and J genes are TRBV27 and TRBJ2-5; 10 nucleotides align to TRBD1. Germline loops: CDR1 MNHEY, CDR2 SMNVEV (reference sequence). The junction had 6 bases not matched to a gene; V was cut back by 8 bases and J by 3 bases. This CDR3 comprises 14 residues. The chain's CDR3 is CASRLTGGKETQYF. The CDR3 DNA reads as TGTGCCAGCCGGTTGACAGGGGGCAAAGAGACCCAGTACTTC.

About this clonotype itself: This may come from a read error, since a much larger clone is one base off. The rearrangement links TRBV7-6 to TRBJ2-5; D gene ambiguous. The CDR3 sequence is 13 residues long. Per the germline V gene, CDR1 is SGHVS and CDR2 is FNYEAQ. Written as DNA, the CDR3 is TGTGTCAGCAGCGTTCATATCCAAGAGACCCAGTACTTC. Residues: CVSSVHIQETQYF.

This clonotype has just a few counts. The chain is built from TRBV2 and TRBJ1-5, with 9 bases fitting TRBD1. The CDR3 runs 16 residues. Losses at the gene ends were 6 bases for V and 5 bases for J; bases not matched to a gene: 11. Looked up from germline, CDR1 is SNHLY and CDR2 is FYNNEI. The CDR3 nucleotides are TGTGCCAGCAGGGAAAGTAGAGGGACAGGGCATCAGCCCCAGCATTTT. Protein sequence: CASRESRGTGHQPQHF.

This clonotype was counted a few times. The chain couples TRBV20-1 to TRBJ2-3, with D perhaps matching TRBD1 (6 bases). This CDR3 region has 17 residues. Trimming cost V 6 bases and J 2 bases, with 24 bases left between them. Germline V gives CDR1 DFQATT, CDR2 SNEGSKA (reference sequence). This CDR3 reads CSATEDSVIPLTDTQYF. Here the CDR3 DNA reads TGCAGTGCCACCGAGGACAGCGTTATACCGCTCACAGATACGCAGTATTTT.

The chain uses TRBV3-1 and TRBJ1-1; D remains unclear. The V gene's germline CDR1 is LGHDT and CDR2 YNNKEL (reference sequence). The V end lost 0 bases, the J end lost 3 bases, and 11 bases lay between the germline ends. This CDR3 has 15 amino acids. The chain's CDR3 is CASSQDGGLYTEAFF. The DNA for the CDR3 is TGTGCCAGCAGCCAAGACGGAGGGTTGTACACTGAAGCTTTCTTT.

This clonotype was counted many times. The V call is TRBV7-6, the J call TRBJ2-5; possibly TRBD2 for D (5 bases). The V and J ends lost 2 bases and 4 bases respectively, with 14 bases between them. The V gene's germline CDR1 is SGHVS and CDR2 FNYEAQ. This CDR3 is 15 amino acids long. CDR3 residues: CASSLIPSSRETQYF. The CDR3 nucleotides read TGTGCCAGCAGCTTAATACCTAGCTCGCGAGAGACCCAGTACTTC.

This clonotype came up many times. V usage is TRBV6-2 or TRBV6-3 and J usage is TRBJ2-2; no clear D. The CDR3 covers 13 residues. Germline V gene sequence: CDR1 MNHEY, CDR2 SVGEGT. Trimming took off 4 bases at V and 6 bases at J, with 9 bases between the two ends. The CDR3 DNA follows: TGTGCCAGCAGTTCCCGGACGCCCGGGGAGCTGTTTTTT. This codes for CASSSRTPGELFF.

The gene calls are TRBV4-1 and TRBJ1-2, with D perhaps matching TRBD1 (5 bases). Germline CDR1 reads MGHRA; CDR2 reads YSYEKL. Trimming removed 0 bases at V and 4 bases at J, with 12 bases between. CDR3 length: 15 residues. This CDR3 is CASSQELNGGYGYTF. The CDR3 DNA reads TGCGCCAGCAGCCAAGAATTAAACGGGGGCTATGGCTACACCTTC.

This clonotype has a handful of counts. The J gene is TRBJ2-3, the V gene TRBV7-9; D may be TRBD2 (6 bases). V was pared by 5 bases and J by 0 bases, with 15 bases between. Germline assignment: CDR1 SEHNR and CDR2 FQNEAQ (reference sequence). This CDR3 has 16 amino acids. CDR3 nucleotides: TGTGCCAGCAGCGGCCGGGGGTTTCCTAGCACAGATACGCAGTATTTT. As protein: CASSGRGFPSTDTQYF.

Note on this clonotype: A single base separates this from a much larger clone, so it may be a read error. V is TRBV9 and J is TRBJ2-3, with D uncertain. With 3 bases removed from V and 4 bases from J, the gap between germline ends came to 9 bases. Germline V CDR1 and CDR2: SGDLS, YYNGEE. The CDR3 contains 13 residues. The CDR3 DNA follows: TGTGCCAGCAGCGCCCCCCCGGCAGATACGCAGTATTTT. It yields the protein CASSAPPADTQYF.

Here the CDR3 reads CASSKTPSTDTQYF. CDR3 in DNA: TGTGCCAGCAGCAAGACCCCATCCACAGATACGCAGTATTTT. This chain links TRBV28 with TRBJ2-3; D is unclear. CDR3 size: 14 residues. The germline V gene encodes CDR1 MDHEN and CDR2 SYDVKM. V was cut by 6 bases and J by 2 bases, with 12 bases left in between.